The 27 T cell receptor beta chains reported below all come from one sample, sequenced in a study of T cell responses to AZD1222 COVID-19 vaccine (dated by TCRdb to the early 2020s). To prepare the library, the immunoSEQ multiplex PCR assay was applied. TCRdb provides this immuneACCESS table in a form limited to in-frame rearrangements. Some clones are lacking; in checked studies, under half of them reflect an unresolved V gene, and why the rest are absent is not known. The sample table records approximately 100,000 clones; 88% of these occur just once. The biggest ten clones account for about 13% of the sample. The time point tag for this specimen amounts to: baseline before first vaccination. This specimen's treatment or condition label, interpreted: meningococcal conjugate vaccine given as trial control. The sequenced sample was peripheral blood, obtained on day 0 of MenACWY control vaccination. Source of these receptors: an adult in good health.

The J gene is TRBJ1-6, the V gene TRBV19; D remains ambiguous. This CDR3 contains 10 residues. Per germline, CDR1 LNHDA and CDR2 SQIVND (reference sequence). V was cut by 8 bases and J by 10 bases, with 6 bases left in between. This CDR3 is CASCGSPLHF. DNA of the CDR3: TGTGCCAGTTGCGGCTCACCCCTCCACTTT. The variable domain in full, completed from reference TRBV19 and TRBJ1-6, reads DGGITQSPKYLFRKEGQNVTLSCEQNLNHDAMYWYRQDPGQGLRLIYYSQIVNDFQKGDIAEGYSVSREKKESFPLTVTSAQKNPTAFYLCASCGSPLHFGNGTRLTVT.

This rearrangement joins TRBV7-2 to TRBJ1-3, with 8 positions matching TRBD1. Germline loops: CDR1 SGHTA, CDR2 FQGNSA. This CDR3 has 14 residues. The junction had 7 bases not matched to a gene; V was cut back by 8 bases and J by 4 bases. The CDR3 region is CASGRDRPGNTIYF. CDR3 in DNA: TGTGCCAGCGGGCGGGACAGGCCCGGAAACACCATATATTTT.

V usage is TRBV2 and J usage is TRBJ1-3; no clear D gene. Germline CDR1 SNHLY, CDR2 FYNNEI. Between the trimmed V and J ends, which lost 5 bases and 3 bases, there was a span of 11 bases. This CDR3 has 14 residues. In DNA, the CDR3 is TGTGCCAGCAGTACAATGATCTTTGGAAACACCATATATTTT. Its protein is CASSTMIFGNTIYF.

J is TRBJ2-5 and V is TRBV7-9, with D possibly being TRBD2 (5 bases). This CDR3 spans 13 amino acids. Trimming left V 5 bases short and J 1 base short, with 8 bases between. In germline, CDR1 is SEHNR, CDR2 FQNEAQ (reference sequence). CDR3 nucleotides: TGTGCCAGCAGCGCCGGGATCCAAGAGACCCAGTACTTC. It specifies CASSAGIQETQYF.

V gene TRBV7-2 combines with J gene TRBJ2-3; the D is unclear. Deletions cut 1 base from V and 3 bases from J, with 5 bases between. There are 13 residues in the CDR3. The germline V gene has CDR1 SGHTA and CDR2 FQGNSA. CDR3 protein: CASSLEMTDTQYF. CDR3 nucleotide sequence: TGTGCCAGCAGCTTAGAAATGACAGATACGCAGTATTTT.

This clone was detected once. The chain employs TRBV5-6 and TRBJ2-4, with D perhaps given as TRBD1 or TRBD2 (5 bases each). CDR1 and CDR2 from the germline V gene are SGHDT and YYEEEE. The CDR3 is 14 residues long. Trimming took off 4 bases at V and 6 bases at J, with 14 bases between the two ends. The CDR3 bases are TGTGCCAGCAGCGGCCGGGGCGGCGGAAACATTCAGTACTTC. Its translation is CASSGRGGGNIQYF.

The gene calls are TRBV4-2 and TRBJ1-2; TRBD1 aligns across 7 bases. V trimming: 5 bases; J trimming: 1 base; junction bases outside the gene matches: 4. This CDR3 has 14 residues. The V gene's germline CDR1 is LGHNA and CDR2 YNFKEQ. As DNA, the CDR3 is TGTGCCAGCAGCGAGGGGGCGAGTAACTATGGCTACACCTTC. Encoded protein: CASSEGASNYGYTF.

The chain links TRBV5-4 to TRBJ1-2; a weak D match, TRBD1 (6 bases). Germline-derived CDR1 and CDR2 are SGHNT and YYREEE (reference sequence). This CDR3 comprises 13 residues. V lost 4 bases and J 4 bases, leaving 11 bases between the germline ends. The CDR3 spells CASSRTELYGYTF. The DNA for the CDR3 is TGTGCCAGCAGCCGGACAGAGCTCTATGGCTACACCTTC.

This clone was detected once. The V and J genes are TRBV12-3 or TRBV12-4 and TRBJ1-1, with 7 bases identical to TRBD1. This CDR3 has 11 residues. Germline trimming cut 6 bases from V and 8 bases from J; bases unmatched to any gene: 3. CDR3 sequence (DNA): TGTGCCAGCAGCACAGGGGTGGAAGCTTTCTTT. As protein: CASSTGVEAFF.

This sequence joins TRBV7-2 and TRBJ1-2, with 8 bases matching TRBD1. The CDR3 runs to 14 residues. The germline V gene encodes CDR1 SGHTA and CDR2 FQGNSA. The trim removed 4 bases at V and 4 bases at J, leaving 5 bases unmatched. Written as DNA, the CDR3 is TGTGCCAGCAGCTCTGGACAGGGAATCTATGGCTACACCTTC. Translated: CASSSGQGIYGYTF.

This chain connects TRBV29-1 to TRBJ2-2, with 10 positions matching TRBD2. This CDR3 has 14 residues. V was pared by 6 bases and J by 6 bases, with 7 bases of the junction left unmatched. Germline-derived CDR1 and CDR2 are SQVTM and ANQGSEA. The chain's CDR3 is CSVSASGSPGELFF. Written as DNA, the CDR3 is TGCAGCGTCAGTGCTAGCGGGAGCCCCGGGGAGCTGTTTTTT.

The chain carries TRBV19 and TRBJ2-1, with TRBD2 as a possible D gene (6 bases). Germline loops: CDR1 LNHDA, CDR2 SQIVND (reference sequence). Trimming cost V 4 bases and J 9 bases, with 13 bases left between them. The CDR3 totals 13 residues. CDR3 nucleotides: TGTGCCAGTAGTACCTCCCTCGGGGGTGAGCAGTTCTTC. Amino acids: CASSTSLGGEQFF.

Here the CDR3 DNA reads TGTGCCAGCAGCGTAGAGGCGCAAGGGGGCCGGCCCCAGCATTTT. This codes for CASSVEAQGGRPQHF. The chain carries TRBV9 and TRBJ1-5, with TRBD1 identical over 7 bases. V was clipped by 0 bases and J by 9 bases; unmatched bases: 9. Germline V lookup: CDR1 SGDLS, CDR2 YYNGEE. This CDR3 is built from 15 residues.

The chain combines TRBV11-1 with TRBJ2-1, with a tentative D call TRBD2 (6 bases). Trimming left V 5 bases short and J 9 bases short, with 20 bases between. The CDR3 consists of 15 residues. Per the germline V gene, CDR1 is SGHAT and CDR2 is FQDESV (reference sequence). DNA for the CDR3: TGTGCCAGCAGCCCGAGAGATAGCGGAAGGTCTGAGCAGTTCTTC. Residues: CASSPRDSGRSEQFF.

V and J are TRBV5-1 and TRBJ2-1; 10 bases line up with TRBD2. This CDR3 has 18 amino acids. After removal of 3 bases from V and 6 bases from J, the junction contained 15 bases not matched to a gene. CDR1 is SGHRS and CDR2 is YFSETQ in the germline V gene. CDR3: CASSSRTVSGLARNEQFF. For the CDR3, the DNA is TGCGCCAGCAGCTCGCGGACGGTCTCGGGACTAGCGCGCAATGAGCAGTTCTTC.

Regarding this clone: One end of the junction varies from germline; a read error may be responsible. The chain links TRBV10-3 to TRBJ2-2; 9 bases align to TRBD1. In germline, CDR1 is ENHRY, CDR2 SYGVKD. This CDR3 is 16 amino acids long. The CDR3 reads CAIGIRDRENPGELFF. In DNA, the CDR3 is TGTGCCATCGGAATCCGGGACAGGGAGAACCCCGGGGAGCTGTTTTTT.

The gene calls are TRBV20-1 and TRBJ2-5; the D call may be TRBD1 or TRBD2 (7 bases each). Germline CDR1 reads DFQATT; CDR2 reads SNEGSKA (reference sequence). CDR3 length: 11 residues. V was clipped by 6 bases and J by 9 bases, with 14 bases between them. In DNA form, the CDR3 reads TGCAGTGCGACGACAGGGAGGGCCCAGTACTTC. It encodes CSATTGRAQYF.

This rearrangement joins TRBV28 to TRBJ1-1; TRBD1 is a possible D gene (6 bases). This CDR3 has 14 amino acids. Germline-derived CDR1 and CDR2 are MDHEN and SYDVKM. The V end lost 8 bases, the J end lost 5 bases, and 18 bases lay between the germline ends. The CDR3 protein is CASYYQGQGTEAFF. As DNA, the CDR3 is TGTGCCAGCTATTATCAGGGGCAGGGAACTGAAGCTTTCTTT.

The chain links TRBV5-6 to TRBJ2-1; D is perhaps TRBD2 (6 bases). Per the germline V gene, CDR1 is SGHDT and CDR2 is YYEEEE. Deletions cut 4 bases from V and 7 bases from J, with 15 bases between. CDR3 length: 14 amino acids. CDR3 sequence reads: CASSEAGWVNEQFF. The CDR3, as DNA: TGTGCCAGCAGCGAGGCGGGGTGGGTGAATGAGCAGTTCTTC.

The chain is built from TRBV20-1 and TRBJ1-1; perhaps TRBD1 as D (5 bases). Germline V lookup: CDR1 DFQATT, CDR2 SNEGSKA (reference sequence). Trimming removed 3 bases from V and 1 base from J, with 12 bases in between. The CDR3 is 14 residues long. The CDR3 region is CSASVGAENTEAFF. The CDR3 DNA reads as TGCAGTGCTAGTGTTGGGGCGGAGAACACTGAAGCTTTCTTT.

The CDR3 loop reads CASSLGRERGGNTIYF. In DNA, the CDR3 is TGTGCCAGCAGCTTAGGCCGGGAACGAGGTGGAAACACCATATATTTT. V usage is TRBV11-2 and J usage is TRBJ1-3; no reliable D call. V lost 1 base to trimming and J lost 3 bases, with 13 bases between them. Germline V lookup: CDR1 SGHAT, CDR2 FQNNGV. This CDR3 is 16 amino acids long.

CDR3 in DNA: TGTGCCAGCAGTTTGCTTCGGGTCGACGTGAGTTCACCCCTCCACTTT. It is translated as CASSLLRVDVSSPLHF. The rearrangement joins TRBV6-5 to TRBJ1-6; D remains unclear. Looked up from germline, CDR1 is MNHEY and CDR2 is SVGAGI. CDR3 length: 16 residues. The germline V and J ends were trimmed by 4 bases and 9 bases, with 19 bases remaining between them.

This clone occurred once. This rearrangement joins TRBV5-1 to TRBJ2-3; D is unresolved. The germline gives CDR1 SGHRS, CDR2 YFSETQ. Trimming left V 4 bases short and J 1 base short, with 4 bases between. This CDR3 spans 12 amino acids. CDR3 amino acids: CASSLRTDTQYF. In DNA form, the CDR3 reads TGCGCCAGCAGCCTTCGCACAGATACGCAGTATTTT.

This clone was detected a few times. The V gene is TRBV14, the J gene TRBJ1-6; TRBD1 matches at 10 bases. In germline, CDR1 is SGHDN, CDR2 FVKESK. With V trimmed by 5 bases and J by 9 bases, 7 bases remained unmatched. CDR3 length: 15 amino acids. CDR3 DNA sequence: TGTGCCAGCAGCTCGAGGACAGGGGGTTCTTCACCCCTCCACTTT. Protein product: CASSSRTGGSSPLHF.

The chain joins TRBV11-3 to TRBJ2-5; no clear D. There are 14 residues in the CDR3. Germline loops: CDR1 SGHNT, CDR2 YENEEA. Trimming stripped 5 bases from V and 2 bases from J, with 12 bases between. CDR3 DNA sequence: TGTGCCAGCAGCCCAAGTGGGCGGCAAGAGACCCAGTACTTC. Amino acid sequence: CASSPSGRQETQYF.

CDR3 loop: CASSQAPGSGGYTF. CDR3 bases: TGTGCCAGCAGCCAAGCTCCAGGCTCCGGTGGCTACACCTTC. The rearrangement links TRBV4-2 to TRBJ1-2, with no clear D. Germline V gives CDR1 LGHNA, CDR2 YNFKEQ. There are 14 residues in the CDR3. V dropped 1 base and J dropped 7 bases, with 13 bases sitting between them.

This sequence joins TRBV7-9 and TRBJ2-7; no reliable D call. The V gene's germline CDR1 is SEHNR and CDR2 FQNEAQ (reference sequence). The V end was cut by 1 base, the J end by 4 bases, with 5 bases between. This CDR3 spans 12 amino acids. The DNA of the CDR3 is TGTGCCAGCAGCTTAGATTATTACGAGCAGTACTTC. Amino acids: CASSLDYYEQYF.